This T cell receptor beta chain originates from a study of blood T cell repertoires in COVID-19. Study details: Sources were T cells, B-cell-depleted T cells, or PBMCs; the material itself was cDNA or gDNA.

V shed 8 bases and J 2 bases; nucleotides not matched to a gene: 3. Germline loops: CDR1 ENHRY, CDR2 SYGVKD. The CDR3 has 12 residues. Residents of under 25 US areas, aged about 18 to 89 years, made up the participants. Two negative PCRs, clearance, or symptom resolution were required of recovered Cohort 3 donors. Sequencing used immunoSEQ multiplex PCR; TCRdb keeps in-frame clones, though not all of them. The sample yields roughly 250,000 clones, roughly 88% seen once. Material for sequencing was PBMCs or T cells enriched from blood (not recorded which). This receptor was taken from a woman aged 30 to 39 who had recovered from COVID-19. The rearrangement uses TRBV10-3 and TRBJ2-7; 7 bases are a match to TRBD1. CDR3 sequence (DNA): TGTGCCATCCGGGACAGTACCTACGAGCAGTACTTC. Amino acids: CAIRDSTYEQYF.